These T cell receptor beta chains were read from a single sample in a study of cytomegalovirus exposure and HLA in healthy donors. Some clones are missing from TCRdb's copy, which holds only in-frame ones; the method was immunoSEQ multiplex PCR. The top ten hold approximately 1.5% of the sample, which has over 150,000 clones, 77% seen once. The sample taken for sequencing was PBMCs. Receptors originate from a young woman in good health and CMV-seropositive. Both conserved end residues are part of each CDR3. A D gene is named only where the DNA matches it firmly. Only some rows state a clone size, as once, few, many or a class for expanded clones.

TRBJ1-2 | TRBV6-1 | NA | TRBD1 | TGTGCCAGCAGTGGGCCGGGACAGGGAAACTATGGCTACACCTTC | CASSGPGQGNYGYTF
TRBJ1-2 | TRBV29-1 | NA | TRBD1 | TGCAGCGTGGAAAATTTTCGGGACAGACCGAACTATGGCTACACCTTC | CSVENFRDRPNYGYTF
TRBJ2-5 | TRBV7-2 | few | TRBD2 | TGTGCCAGCTGCGGAGCGGGAGGGGGGGAGACCCAGTACTTC | CASCGAGGGETQYF
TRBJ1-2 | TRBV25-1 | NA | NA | TGTGCCAGCAGTCCCCCAGGGACTAACTATGGCTACACCTTC | CASSPPGTNYGYTF
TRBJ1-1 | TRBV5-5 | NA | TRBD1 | TGTGCCAGCAGCTTCGGGACAGTAAACACTGAAGCTTTCTTT | CASSFGTVNTEAFF
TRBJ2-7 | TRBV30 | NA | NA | TGTGCCTGGAAGGAAGACAGAATCTACGAGCAGTACTTC | CAWKEDRIYEQYF
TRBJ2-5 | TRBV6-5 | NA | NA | TGTGCCAGCAGTTACTCTGGGGGCAGAGGCCCGACCCAGTACTTC | CASSYSGGRGPTQYF
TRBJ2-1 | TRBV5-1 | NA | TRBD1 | TGCGCCAGCAGCTTGGATACCGGGACAGGCCCCCACATTTTCAACAATGAGCAGTTCTTC | CASSLDTGTGPHIFNNEQFF
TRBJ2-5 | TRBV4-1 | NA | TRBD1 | TGCGCCAGCAGCCAAGGGTTGTGGCAGGGGGCCCCCTTCCAAGAGACCCAGTACTTC | CASSQGLWQGAPFQETQYF
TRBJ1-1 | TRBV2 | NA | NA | TGTGCCAGCAGTAAACAGATGAACACTGAAGCTTTCTTT | CASSKQMNTEAFF
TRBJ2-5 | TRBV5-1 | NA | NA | TGCGCCAGCAGCCACGGGCGAGGGTCAGACTACCAAGAGACCCAGTACTTC | CASSHGRGSDYQETQYF
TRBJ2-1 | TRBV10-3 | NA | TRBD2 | TGTGCCATCGGGACTAGCGGGAGGCCATCCTACAATGAGCAGTTCTTC | CAIGTSGRPSYNEQFF
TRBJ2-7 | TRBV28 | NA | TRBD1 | TGTGCCAGCAGTTTCTTGGGTCAGGGGGTTTCCTACGAGCAGTACTTC | CASSFLGQGVSYEQYF
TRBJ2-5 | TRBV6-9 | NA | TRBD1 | TGTGCCAGCAGTTATCGGACAGGACAGCAAGAGACCCAGTACTTC | CASSYRTGQQETQYF
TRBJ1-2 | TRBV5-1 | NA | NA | TGCGCCAGCAGCTTGACCGATACAGGGAATGGCTACACCTTC | CASSLTDTGNGYTF
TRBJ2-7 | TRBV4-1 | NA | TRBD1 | TGCGCCAGCAGCCTACAAACGACAGGGTCCAACTACGAGCAGTACTTC | CASSLQTTGSNYEQYF
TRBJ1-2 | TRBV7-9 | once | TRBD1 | TGTGCCAGCAGCTGGGACAGGGCTAACTATGGCTACACCTTC | CASSWDRANYGYTF
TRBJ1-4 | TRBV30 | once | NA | TGTGCCTGCACCGGGACTGGGATTGAAAAACTGTTTTTT | CACTGTGIEKLFF
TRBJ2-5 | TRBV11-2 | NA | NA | TGTGCCAGCAGCGGGCGGAGCGGCCAAGAGACCCAGTACTTC | CASSGRSGQETQYF
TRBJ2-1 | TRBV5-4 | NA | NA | TGTGCCAGCAGCTTGGAAGTTCCGGGGTCGGGGTACAATGAGCAGTTCTTC | CASSLEVPGSGYNEQFF
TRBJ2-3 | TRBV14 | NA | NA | TGTGCCAGCAGCCAGGCCCTAGGCGGATTTGGCACAGATACGCAGTATTTT | CASSQALGGFGTDTQYF
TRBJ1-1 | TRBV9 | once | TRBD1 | TGTGCCAGCAGCGCGACAGGGGCCTATCCCTGGAACACTGAAGCTTTCTTT | CASSATGAYPWNTEAFF